This T cell receptor beta chain originates from a study of Tregs in tolerant kidney transplant recipients. Study conclusions and caveats: Tregs expanded with activated donor B cells seemed most donor-specific. This study did not directly address biological reproducibility.

The V and J ends lost 1 base and 0 bases, in that order; junction bases with no gene match: 0. CDR1 MNHNS and CDR2 SASEGT come from the germline V gene. The CDR3 sequence is 15 residues long. CD4+CD25+CD127- Tregs, CD4+CD25- non-Tregs, CD4 and CD8 cells were sorted. Generated by immunoSEQ multiplex PCR, the TCRdb table keeps only in-frame clones and is missing some. The sample has around 50,000 clones; around 88% are singletons. A word on this clone: Its specificity is not known.

This sequence joins TRBV6-1 and TRBJ2-7, with TRBD1 identical over 10 bases. This receptor was obtained from a human donor in good health. Sequenced material: CD4+ T cells from blood. The CDR3 region is CASSEGQGASYEQYF. In nucleotides, the CDR3 is TGTGCCAGCAGTGAAGGACAGGGGGCCTCCTACGAGCAGTACTTC.